These T cell receptor beta chains were read from a single sample in a study of Ad26.COV2.S vaccination and SARS-CoV-2 variants. The protocol was immunoSEQ multiplex PCR, while the TCRdb copy is restricted to in-frame clones and leaves out a portion. The sample lists around 300,000 clones, 75% to 90% occurring once. Specimen: peripheral blood, collected in a trial of Ad26.COV2.S vaccine versus placebo. These receptors originate from a person between 18 and 60 years old who received the Ad26.COV2.S COVID-19 vaccine or a placebo. Both conserved end residues are trimmed from each CDR3.

V	J	CDR3
TRBV9	TRBJ1-1	ASSPRTGRDTEAF
TRBV6-5	TRBJ2-5	ASSYLSGGGQETQY
TRBV7-2	TRBJ1-1	ASSLDRLEAF
TRBV7-2	TRBJ1-5	ASSFSGQPQH
TRBV20-1	TRBJ2-7	SSSDGVGQY
TRBV4-3	TRBJ2-1	ASSQGISTNEQF
TRBV23-1	TRBJ1-2	ASIPGKYYGYT
TRBV6-5	TRBJ2-7	ASRSSGYEQY
TRBV6-5	TRBJ1-5	ASRGRTGPNQPQH
TRBV5-1	TRBJ2-7	ASSSGLSSYEQY